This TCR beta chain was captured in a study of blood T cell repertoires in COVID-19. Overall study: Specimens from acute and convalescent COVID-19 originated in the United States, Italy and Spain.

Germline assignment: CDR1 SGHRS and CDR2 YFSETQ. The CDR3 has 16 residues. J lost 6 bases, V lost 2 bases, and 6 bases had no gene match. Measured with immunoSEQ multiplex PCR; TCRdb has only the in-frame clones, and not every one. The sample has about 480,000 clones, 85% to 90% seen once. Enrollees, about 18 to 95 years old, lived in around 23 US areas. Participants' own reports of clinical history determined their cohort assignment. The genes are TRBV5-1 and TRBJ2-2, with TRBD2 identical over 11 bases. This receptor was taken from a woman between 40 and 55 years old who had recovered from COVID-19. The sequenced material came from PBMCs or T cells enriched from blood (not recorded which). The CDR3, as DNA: TGCGCCAGCAGCTTCCAACTAGCGGGAGTCGCCGGGGAGCTGTTTTTT. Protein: CASSFQLAGVAGELFF.